What follows are 27 T cell receptor beta chains derived from one specimen sequenced in a study of technical replicates of blood from a handful of donors. The data were produced by immunoSEQ multiplex PCR, yet TCRdb's version contains in-frame clones alone and is incomplete. The repertoire holds about 100,000 clones, with approximately 96% as singletons. The sample consisted of T cells isolated from PBMCs. The source of these receptors is a human donor in good health.

V and J are TRBV5-1 and TRBJ2-7; the match to TRBD2 covers 10 bases. The CDR3 has 17 residues. CDR1 and CDR2 from the germline V gene are SGHRS and YFSETQ. With 4 bases clipped from V and 3 bases from J, the junction kept 13 bases outside the gene matches. The CDR3 protein is CASSPRRGTSGIYEQYF. Here the CDR3 DNA reads TGCGCCAGCAGCCCACGACGTGGAACTAGCGGGATCTACGAGCAGTACTTC.

DNA for the CDR3: TGTGCCAGCAGCCGGACTAGCGGGAGCCAAGAGACCCAGTACTTC. This gives the protein CASSRTSGSQETQYF. This chain uses TRBV11-3 with TRBJ2-5, with TRBD2 matching 13 bases. Germline CDR1 reads SGHNT; CDR2 reads YENEEA. V lost 5 bases, J lost 1 base, and 1 base stayed unmatched. This CDR3 spans 15 amino acids.

The rearrangement joins TRBV2 to TRBJ2-1; D gene ambiguous. CDR3 length: 10 amino acids. Trimming pared 9 bases from V and 6 bases from J, leaving 6 bases between. In germline, CDR1 is SNHLY, CDR2 FYNNEI. For the CDR3, the DNA is TGTGCCAGTTTGAGCAATGAGCAGTTCTTC. Translated: CASLSNEQFF.

The chain's CDR3 is CASRKTGFATDTQYF. DNA of the CDR3: TGTGCCAGTAGGAAGACAGGGTTCGCCACAGATACGCAGTATTTT. The chain uses TRBV19 and TRBJ2-3; 7 positions match TRBD1. The junction had 8 bases not matched to a gene; V was cut back by 6 bases and J by 2 bases. The CDR3 spans 15 residues. CDR1 and CDR2 (germline): LNHDA, SQIVND (reference sequence).

This chain connects TRBV2 to TRBJ2-2, with 7 bases identical to TRBD1. V lost 5 bases to trimming and J lost 3 bases; unmatched junction nucleotides: 6. CDR1 SNHLY and CDR2 FYNNEI come from the germline V gene. The CDR3 consists of 15 residues. CDR3 coding DNA: TGTGCCAGCAGTCGGACAGGTCGCGACACCGGGGAGCTGTTTTTT. It encodes CASSRTGRDTGELFF.

CDR3 loop: CASSVRLAGDTGELFF. DNA for the CDR3: TGTGCCAGCAGCGTACGACTAGCGGGGGACACCGGGGAGCTGTTTTTT. The chain couples TRBV9 to TRBJ2-2; TRBD2 agrees at 12 bases. Germline CDR1 SGDLS, CDR2 YYNGEE. The CDR3 contains 16 residues. J lost 3 bases, V lost 1 base, and 1 base had no gene match.

V is TRBV29-1 and J is TRBJ2-7; 7 bases match TRBD1. The germline CDR1 and CDR2 sequences are SQVTM and ANQGSEA. The CDR3 covers 12 residues. V shed 4 bases, J shed 6 bases, and the junction held 6 bases outside the gene matches. The CDR3 protein is CSVARGLSEQYF. The CDR3 bases are TGCAGCGTTGCTAGGGGGCTAAGCGAGCAGTACTTC.

The table lists this clone with a count of one. This chain uses TRBV29-1 with TRBJ2-1, with 7 bases identical to TRBD2. The CDR3 is 13 residues long. Germline-derived CDR1 and CDR2 are SQVTM and ANQGSEA. With 5 bases clipped from V and 8 bases from J, the junction kept 9 bases outside the gene matches. CDR3 sequence reads: CSVFNGRIYEQFF. CDR3 bases: TGCAGCGTTTTTAACGGGAGGATCTATGAGCAGTTCTTC.

The chain links TRBV30 to TRBJ2-5; 8 bases line up with TRBD2. The CDR3 is 14 amino acids. The J segment lost 5 bases and the V segment lost 0 bases, leaving 5 bases of the junction unmatched. The germline gives CDR1 GTSNPN, CDR2 SVGIG (reference sequence). CDR3 protein: CAWSVQSGGETQYF. CDR3 sequence (DNA): TGTGCCTGGAGTGTACAGTCGGGGGGGGAGACCCAGTACTTC.

V usage is TRBV9 and J usage is TRBJ2-3; no clear D. CDR1 and CDR2 from the germline V gene are SGDLS and YYNGEE. The CDR3 covers 14 residues. V was clipped by 4 bases and J by 2 bases, with 11 bases between them. The CDR3 region is CASSREHFTDTQYF. The CDR3 nucleotides are TGTGCCAGCAGCCGTGAGCATTTCACAGATACGCAGTATTTT.

This rearrangement joins TRBV9 to TRBJ2-7, with 9 bases identical to TRBD2. V dropped 1 base and J dropped 0; count of bases not matched to a gene: 2. CDR3 size: 15 residues. Germline V gene sequence: CDR1 SGDLS, CDR2 YYNGEE. This CDR3 is CASSVFSGSSYEQYF. As DNA, the CDR3 is TGTGCCAGCAGCGTATTTAGCGGGAGCTCCTACGAGCAGTACTTC.

V is TRBV5-4 and J is TRBJ2-3, with 12 bases that match TRBD2. The junction had 3 bases not matched to a gene; V was cut back by 5 bases and J by 5 bases. Germline V gives CDR1 SGHNT, CDR2 YYREEE (reference sequence). CDR3 length: 14 residues. The CDR3 is CASRLAGGGDTQYF. Written as DNA, the CDR3 is TGTGCCAGCAGACTAGCGGGGGGTGGAGATACGCAGTATTTT. The full variable domain, completed using reference TRBV5-4 and TRBJ2-3, is ETGVTQSPTHLIKTRGQQVTLRCSSQSGHNTVSWYQQALGQGPQFIFQYYREEENGRGNFPPRFSGLQFPNYSSELNVNALELDDSALYLCASRLAGGGDTQYFGPGTRLTVL.

The chain couples TRBV19 to TRBJ1-2; TRBD1 aligns across 7 bases. Germline V gene lookup returns CDR1 LNHDA and CDR2 SQIVND (reference sequence). The CDR3 has 16 residues. V shed 6 bases and J 4 bases; nucleotides not matched to a gene: 14. Written as DNA, the CDR3 is TGTGCCAGTAGACTAGGGGGCCGGGACCTCGGCTATGGCTACACCTTC. Translation gives CASRLGGRDLGYGYTF.

The chain couples TRBV27 to TRBJ1-2; 10 bases fit TRBD1. This CDR3 comprises 15 residues. Germline CDR1 and CDR2: MNHEY and SMNVEV (reference sequence). V shed 5 bases and J 7 bases; nucleotides not matched to a gene: 10. This CDR3 reads CASSKGDRGRFGYTF. The CDR3 DNA reads TGTGCCAGCAGTAAAGGGGACAGGGGACGCTTTGGCTACACCTTC.

J is TRBJ1-5 and V is TRBV7-9; 8 bases align to TRBD1. The V segment lost 5 bases and the J segment 1 base; nucleotides outside the gene matches: 4. This CDR3 contains 15 residues. CDR1 and CDR2 (germline): SEHNR, FQNEAQ (reference sequence). CDR3 DNA: TGTGCCAGCAGCCGGACAGGGTACAGCAATCAGCCCCAGCATTTT. This gives the protein CASSRTGYSNQPQHF.

The rearrangement joins TRBV30 to TRBJ1-2, with D uncertain. The germline gives CDR1 GTSNPN, CDR2 SVGIG (reference sequence). The CDR3 runs to 11 residues. V was pared by 1 base and J by 4 bases, with 4 bases between. CDR3 coding DNA: TGTGCCTGGAGTGACAGCTATGGCTACACCTTC. It yields the protein CAWSDSYGYTF.

This clone occurred once. The chain has TRBV9 and TRBJ2-1; D ambiguous. The CDR3 runs 12 residues. V was shortened by 0 bases and J by 6 bases, with 4 bases between the two germline ends. Germline V lookup: CDR1 SGDLS, CDR2 YYNGEE. The CDR3 loop reads CASSVATNEQFF. In nucleotides, the CDR3 is TGTGCCAGCAGCGTAGCTACCAATGAGCAGTTCTTC.

The rearrangement joins TRBV9 to TRBJ2-3, with D uncertain. With 0 bases removed from V and 4 bases from J, the gap between germline ends came to 12 bases. Germline CDR1 and CDR2: SGDLS and YYNGEE. This CDR3 region has 15 residues. Here the CDR3 DNA reads TGTGCCAGCAGCGTAGAGTCCGGGTTCGCAGATACGCAGTATTTT. Encoded protein: CASSVESGFADTQYF.

The chain carries TRBV2 and TRBJ2-7; unclear D gene. This CDR3 is 12 amino acids long. Deletions cut 7 bases from V and 1 base from J, with 8 bases between. Germline CDR1 is SNHLY and CDR2 is FYNNEI. The chain's CDR3 is CASKYSSYEQYF. DNA for the CDR3: TGTGCCAGCAAGTACAGTTCCTACGAGCAGTACTTC.

The rearrangement uses TRBV6-5 and TRBJ2-7, with 10 bases fitting TRBD1. The CDR3 sequence is 15 residues long. Germline CDR1 and CDR2: MNHEY and SVGAGI. Trimming cost V 5 bases and J 3 bases; bases outside gene matches: 7. The CDR3 protein is CASSPDGTGVYEQYF. In nucleotides, the CDR3 is TGTGCCAGCAGTCCCGATGGGACAGGGGTCTACGAGCAGTACTTC.

This clone turned up a few times. The rearrangement joins TRBV2 to TRBJ1-3; 7 bases are shared with TRBD1. The length of the CDR3 is 14 residues. Germline CDR1 is SNHLY and CDR2 is FYNNEI. V was pared by 2 bases and J by 4 bases, with 2 bases of the junction left unmatched. CDR3 sequence: CASSEQGDGNTIYF. As DNA, the CDR3 is TGTGCCAGCAGTGAACAGGGGGACGGAAACACCATATATTTT.

The V gene is TRBV9, the J gene TRBJ2-3; 11 bases match TRBD2. After removal of 0 bases from V and 6 bases from J, the junction contained 6 bases not matched to a gene. Germline V gives CDR1 SGDLS, CDR2 YYNGEE. This CDR3 spans 16 amino acids. The CDR3 nucleotides are TGTGCCAGCAGCGTAGCTCTAGCGGGGGGCCTCGATACGCAGTATTTT. It translates to CASSVALAGGLDTQYF.

The chain joins TRBV5-1 to TRBJ2-2; tentatively, D is TRBD2 (7 bases). The germline gives CDR1 SGHRS, CDR2 YFSETQ. Trimming stripped 0 bases from V and 2 bases from J, with 17 bases between. This CDR3 comprises 18 residues. The CDR3 here is CASSLAKGGGLNTGELFF. CDR3 sequence (DNA): TGCGCCAGCAGCTTGGCCAAGGGCGGGGGCCTTAACACCGGGGAGCTGTTTTTT.

This clone appeared a single time. The V call is TRBV7-9, the J call TRBJ1-6, with unresolved D. This CDR3 is 15 amino acids long. V lost 1 base to trimming and J lost 7 bases, with 11 bases between them. Germline V lookup: CDR1 SEHNR, CDR2 FQNEAQ (reference sequence). The CDR3 protein is CASSLGQAINSPLHF. CDR3 coding DNA: TGTGCCAGCAGCTTAGGGCAGGCGATAAATTCACCCCTCCACTTT.

The chain links TRBV11-3 to TRBJ2-7; D gene uncertain. The length of the CDR3 is 14 residues. The germline CDR1 and CDR2 sequences are SGHNT and YENEEA. Trimming took 3 bases from V and 0 from J, leaving 9 bases between them. The CDR3 nucleotides are TGTGCCAGCAGCTTTCGAGCCGGCTCCTACGAGCAGTACTTC. This translates into CASSFRAGSYEQYF. Variable domain in full (rest from reference TRBV11-3 and TRBJ2-7): EAGVVQSPRYKIIEKKQPVAFWCNPISGHNTLYWYLQNLGQGPELLIRYENEEAVDDSQLPKDRFSAERLKGVDSTLKIQPAELGDSAVYLCASSFRAGSYEQYFGPGTRLTVT.

The chain has TRBV28 and TRBJ2-2; 7 bases are shared with TRBD1. V shed 5 bases, J shed 5 bases, and the junction held 14 bases outside the gene matches. There are 17 residues in the CDR3. Germline CDR1 is MDHEN and CDR2 is SYDVKM. The DNA for the CDR3 is TGTGCCAGCAGTGGCGGCTACAGGGGCAGGAGGACCGGGGAGCTGTTTTTT. It codes for CASSGGYRGRRTGELFF.

V usage is TRBV2 and J usage is TRBJ1-6; D is undetermined. Between the trimmed V and J ends, which lost 9 bases and 7 bases, there was a span of 10 bases. Germline CDR1 is SNHLY and CDR2 is FYNNEI. The CDR3 loop spans 12 amino acids. CDR3 in amino acids: CARGRRNSPLHF. The DNA for the CDR3 is TGTGCCAGAGGGCGGAGGAATTCACCCCTCCACTTT. Based on the CDR3 plus reference TRBV2 and TRBJ1-6, the full variable domain is EPEVTQTPSHQVTQMGQEVILRCVPISNHLYFYWYRQILGQKVEFLVSFYNNEISEKSEIFDDQFSVERPDGSNFTLKIRSTKLEDSAMYFCARGRRNSPLHFGNGTRLTVT.